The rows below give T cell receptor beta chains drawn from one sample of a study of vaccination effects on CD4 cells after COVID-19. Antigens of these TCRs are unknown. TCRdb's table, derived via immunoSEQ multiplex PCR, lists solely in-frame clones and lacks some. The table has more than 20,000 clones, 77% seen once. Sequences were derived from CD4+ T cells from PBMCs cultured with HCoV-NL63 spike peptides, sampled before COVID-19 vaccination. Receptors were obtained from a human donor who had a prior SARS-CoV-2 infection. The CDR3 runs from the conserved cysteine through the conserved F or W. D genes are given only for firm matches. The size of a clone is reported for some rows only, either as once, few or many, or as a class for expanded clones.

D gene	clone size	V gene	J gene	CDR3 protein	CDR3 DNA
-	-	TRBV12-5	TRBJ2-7	CASGLVVKPSYEQYF	TGTGCTAGTGGTTTGGTAGTTAAGCCTTCCTACGAGCAGTACTTC
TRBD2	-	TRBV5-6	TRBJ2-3	CASSLVWGLPSTDTQYF	TGTGCCAGCAGCTTGGTCTGGGGACTACCCAGCACAGATACGCAGTATTTT
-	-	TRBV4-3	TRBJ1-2	CASSQDTLAGYYGYTF	TGCGCCAGCAGCCAAGACACCTTGGCGGGGTACTATGGCTACACCTTC
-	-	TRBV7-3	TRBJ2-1	CASSLPRSQKKQFF	TGTGCCAGCAGCTTACCGCGATCCCAAAAGAAGCAGTTCTTC
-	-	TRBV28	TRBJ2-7	CASSSLGGRGSYEQYF	TGTGCCAGCAGTTCCCTAGGGGGGAGGGGCTCCTACGAGCAGTACTTC
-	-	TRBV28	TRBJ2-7	CASSGGGGSAYEQYF	TGTGCCAGCAGTGGGGGCGGGGGCTCAGCCTACGAGCAGTACTTC
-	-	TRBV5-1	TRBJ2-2	CASSLGSNTGELFF	TGCGCCAGCAGCCTCGGCAGTAACACCGGGGAGCTGTTTTTT
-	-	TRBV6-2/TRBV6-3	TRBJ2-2	CASSKLGQPLGTGELFF	TGTGCCAGCAGTAAATTGGGACAACCCCTTGGCACCGGGGAGCTGTTTTTT
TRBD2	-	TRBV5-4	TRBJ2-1	CASSRRGLVAGEQFF	TGTGCCAGCAGCCGGCGGGGACTAGTAGCTGGAGAGCAGTTCTTC
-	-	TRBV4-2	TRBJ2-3	CASSLLASTDTQYF	TGTGCCAGCAGCCTCTTGGCTAGCACAGATACGCAGTATTTT
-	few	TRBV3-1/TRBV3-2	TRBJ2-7	CASSHVGEQYF	TGTGCCAGCAGCCACGTAGGTGAGCAGTACTTC
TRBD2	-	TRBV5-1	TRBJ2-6	CASSLTSGSSGANVLTF	TGCGCCAGCAGCTTGACTAGCGGGAGCTCTGGGGCCAACGTCCTGACTTTC
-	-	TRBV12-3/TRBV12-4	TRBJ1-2	CASGLYENYGYTF	TGTGCCAGCGGCCTCTATGAAAACTATGGCTACACCTTC
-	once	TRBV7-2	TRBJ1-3	CASSLGVSGNTIYF	TGTGCCAGCAGCTTAGGGGTTTCTGGAAACACCATATATTTT
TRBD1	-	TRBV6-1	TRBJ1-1	CASSGPGQTPGRTEAFF	TGTGCCAGCAGTGGGCCGGGACAGACCCCCGGTCGCACTGAAGCTTTCTTT
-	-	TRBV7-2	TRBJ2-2	CASSLFGAETGELFF	TGTGCCAGCAGCTTATTCGGTGCGGAAACCGGGGAGCTGTTTTTT
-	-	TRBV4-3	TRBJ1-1	CASSQDLVQQNTEAFF	TGCGCCAGCAGCCAAGATTTGGTACAGCAGAACACTGAAGCTTTCTTT
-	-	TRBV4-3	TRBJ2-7	CASSLYSVGGLTYEQYF	TGCGCCAGCAGCCTATACTCAGTCGGGGGTCTTACCTACGAGCAGTACTTC
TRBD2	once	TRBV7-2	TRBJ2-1	CASSLVGGRTYNEQFF	TGTGCCAGCAGCTTAGTTGGCGGGAGAACCTACAATGAGCAGTTCTTC
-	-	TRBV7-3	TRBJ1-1	CASSRGGLNTEAFF	TGTGCCAGCAGCCGGGGGGGGCTTAACACTGAAGCTTTCTTT
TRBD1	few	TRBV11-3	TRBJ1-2	CASSLEGRGGVYGYTF	TGTGCCAGCAGCTTAGAAGGGAGAGGGGGCGTCTATGGCTACACCTTC
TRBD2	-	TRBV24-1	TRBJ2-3	CATSDTGTSGRYTDTQYF	TGTGCCACCAGTGATACCGGGACTAGCGGGAGGTACACAGATACGCAGTATTTT
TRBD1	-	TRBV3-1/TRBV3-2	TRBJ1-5	CASSPDRDQPQHF	TGTGCCAGCAGCCCCGACAGGGATCAGCCCCAGCATTTT
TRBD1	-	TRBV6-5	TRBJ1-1	CASSYWGQGDTEAFF	TGTGCCAGCAGTTACTGGGGACAGGGAGACACTGAAGCTTTCTTT
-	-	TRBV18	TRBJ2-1	CASSPTLPFGEQFF	TGTGCCAGCTCACCAACCCTGCCTTTCGGAGAGCAGTTCTTC
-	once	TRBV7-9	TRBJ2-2	CASSSASGPGELFF	TGTGCCAGCAGCTCCGCCTCGGGGCCCGGGGAGCTGTTTTTT
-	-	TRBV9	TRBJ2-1	CASSVSGRGSYNEQFF	TGTGCCAGCAGCGTATCGGGCAGGGGCTCCTACAATGAGCAGTTCTTC
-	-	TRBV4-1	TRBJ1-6	CASSQDRRTAYSPLHF	TGCGCCAGCAGCCAAGATCGAAGGACGGCCTATTCACCCCTCCACTTT
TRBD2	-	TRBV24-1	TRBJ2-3	CATSGSGGGTDTQYF	TGTGCCACCAGTGGATCGGGAGGAGGCACAGATACGCAGTATTTT
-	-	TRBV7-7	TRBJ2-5	CASSLATPRETQYF	TGTGCTAGCAGCTTAGCTACCCCAAGGGAGACCCAGTACTTC
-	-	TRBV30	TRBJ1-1	CAWSVRWTYTEAFF	TGTGCCTGGAGTGTCAGGTGGACGTACACTGAAGCTTTCTTT
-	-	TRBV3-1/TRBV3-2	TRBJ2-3	CASSQGFRGTDTQYF	TGTGCCAGCAGCCAGGGGTTTAGGGGCACAGATACGCAGTATTTT
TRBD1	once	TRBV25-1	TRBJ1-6	CASSEGTGFSPLHF	TGTGCCAGCAGTGAAGGGACAGGGTTTTCACCCCTCCACTTT
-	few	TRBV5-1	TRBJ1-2	CASSSGTPSSGYTF	TGCGCCAGCAGCTCCGGGACCCCTTCCTCTGGCTACACCTTC
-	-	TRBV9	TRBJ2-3	CASSVDWGTDTQYF	TGTGCCAGCAGCGTAGACTGGGGAACAGATACGCAGTATTTT
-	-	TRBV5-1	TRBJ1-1	CASSRGVNTEAFF	TGCGCCAGTTCCAGGGGAGTGAACACTGAAGCTTTCTTT
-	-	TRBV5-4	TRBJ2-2	CASSRGGQGNTGELFF	TGTGCCAGCAGCCGGGGTGGGCAGGGTAACACCGGGGAGCTGTTTTTT
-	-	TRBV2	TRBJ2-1	CASSAYTRQEQFF	TGTGCCAGCAGTGCCTACACCCGCCAGGAGCAGTTCTTC
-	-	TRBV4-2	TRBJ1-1	CASSQDATGANTEAFF	TGTGCCAGCAGCCAAGATGCGACAGGTGCTAACACTGAAGCTTTCTTT
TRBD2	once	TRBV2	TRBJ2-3	CASSELLANTDTQYF	TGTGCCAGCAGTGAACTACTAGCGAACACAGATACGCAGTATTTT
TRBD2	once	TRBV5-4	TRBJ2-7	CASSFGGSGSFYEQYF	TGTGCCAGCAGCTTCGGTGGTAGCGGGAGTTTTTACGAGCAGTACTTC
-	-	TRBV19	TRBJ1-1	CASSIGGNTEAFF	TGTGCCAGTAGTATTGGGGGAAACACTGAAGCTTTCTTT
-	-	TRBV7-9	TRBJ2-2	CASSLAPVTGELFF	TGTGCCAGCAGCTTAGCCCCTGTCACCGGGGAGCTGTTTTTT